This TCR beta chain was documented in a study of PD-1 blockade in classical Hodgkin lymphoma. Measured with immunoSEQ multiplex PCR; TCRdb has only the in-frame clones, and not every one. The repertoire has 15,000 or so clones, roughly 81% of them found once; the top ten carry 6.5% to 10%. Time point here: newly diagnosed, previously untreated cHL patient sample. Germline-derived CDR1 and CDR2 are MNHNS and SASEGT. Trimming took off 1 base at V and 4 bases at J, with 13 bases between the two ends. The CDR3 extends over 15 amino acids. The TCR sequence derives from a human donor with classical Hodgkin lymphoma. Sequenced input: peripheral blood mononuclear cells (PBMCs). The V call is TRBV6-1, the J call TRBJ1-1; D ambiguous. CDR3: CASSEVSVYGTEAFF. CDR3 nucleotide sequence: TGTGCCAGCAGTGAAGTTTCCGTTTACGGCACTGAAGCTTTCTTT.